This record looks at one T cell receptor beta chain sequence and its context. In its sample, this clonotype was seen many times. The target of this receptor is not known. Base qualities are not recorded, but no much larger clone differs from it by a single base. These data come from a study of post-analysis software for immune sequencing data (dated by TCRdb to 2013 to 2016). Regarding the study in general: The recorded disease courses included relapsing-remitting, secondary progressive and progressive-relapsing multiple sclerosis, and some patients had no subtype annotation. A subset of samples was prepared in parallel using single-end sample barcoding, then pooled and co-amplified after Illumina adapter ligation. The patient repertoires were compared against 11 previously published healthy control repertoires obtained from donors aged about 6 to 26 years. Here is what the overall study found, with its caveats: Compared with controls, multiple sclerosis patients had significantly lower normalized Chao1 diversity, a finding suggesting substantial peripheral T-cell clonal expansion. The multiple sclerosis patient group was slightly younger than the control group. Patients showed significantly higher frequencies than controls for several TRBV segments, among them TRBV5-6, TRBV5-1 and TRBV20-1. When samples were clustered directly using the F measure, samples prepared in the same batch co-clustered strongly, which prompted a batch-effect correction.

The CDR3 spans 14 residues, from the cysteine through the phenylalanine. The kept DNA is CDR3 alone, 42 bases in frame from the first base. V ends up 0 bases short and J 13 bases short, with an unmatched junction base count of 7. CDR1 is given as SGHRS and CDR2 as YFSETQ, both from the germline V gene. TCR beta repertoires were profiled from peripheral blood of roughly 13 young patients with multiple sclerosis to demonstrate the VDJtools post-analysis software. Multiple sclerosis patients were children and adolescents aged about 6 to 15 years. Library method: PCR. Sequenced using an Illumina HiSeq 2500. To reduce PCR and sequencing biases, unique molecular identifiers were built into the TCR beta cDNA libraries. Roughly 0.5 million cDNA molecules were obtained per 1 to 10 million input T cells, so each molecule approximated one T cell. The patient libraries were prepared and sequenced with the same protocol used for the earlier healthy control dataset. Samples belonging to the same batch were prepared together, multiplexed and sequenced on a shared HiSeq lane. The authors' pipeline ran thus. MIGEC was used to process the raw barcoded reads, and molecular identifier groups with only a single read were discarded before consensus assembly and CDR3 extraction. Clonotype tables were post-analysed with VDJtools, and diversity was normalized by down-sampling all datasets to the smallest sample size. To correct batch-related cross-sample contamination, repertoire overlap clustering matched CDR3 amino acid sequences but not nucleotide sequences. TCRdb reprocessing: public reads trimmed at Q25 with fastp, clones called with MiXCR, in-frame beta chains kept. Each record represents a unique CDR3 protein, reported with the most common genes and DNA among its rows. The V and J calls and clone size are TCRdb's, not the authors'. A total of roughly 200,000 distinct CDR3 sequences appear in this sample, approximately 30% of them only once. Of the sample, less than 4% falls within the top ten clones.

The sequenced sample consisted of blood. This clonotype was obtained from a girl younger than 18 with multiple sclerosis. This sequence uses TRBV5-1 and TRBJ1-6, with 7 junctional bases fitting TRBD1. The DNA sequence is given as TGCGCCAGCAGCTTGGACGGACAGGCTTTTCCCCTCCACTTT. It encodes CASSLDGQAFPLHF.